Presented here are 15 T cell receptor beta chains from one specimen sequenced in a study of T-cell reconstitution after alpha-beta-depleted transplantation in children. Library preparation (for TCRbeta) was performed with unique molecular identifiers. TCRdb analysed the PCR reads with MiXCR anew, one entry per CDR3 protein. In the table there are about 270,000 distinct CDR3 sequences, 9.5% to 10% of which are singletons. The sample was PBMCs from the stem cell graft donor, taken from the stem cell graft. The receptors here all came from a human donor who donated a stem cell graft to a child with SCID.

The chain uses TRBV10-3 and TRBJ2-7; D perhaps matches TRBD1 (6 bases). V was pared by 2 bases and J by 4 bases, with 12 bases between. CDR3 length: 14 residues. The germline gives CDR1 ENHRY, CDR2 SYGVKD. CDR3 DNA sequence: TGTGCCATCAGTGAGGGTGGGGGCATTTACGAGCAGTACTTC. Its translation: CAISEGGGIYEQYF.

With respect to this clonotype: Here the CDR3 omits its conserved ending phenylalanine or tryptophan, so a read error is the likely source. The J gene is TRBJ1-2, the V gene TRBV20-1; 8 bases are shared with TRBD1. In germline, CDR1 is DFQATT, CDR2 SNEGSKA (reference sequence). The CDR3 extends over 14 amino acids. The V gene end was trimmed by 6 bases and the J gene end by 4 bases; junction bases not matched to a gene: 10. CDR3 amino acids: CSAEGQGSLYGYTL. The CDR3 DNA reads as TGCAGTGCCGAAGGACAGGGAAGCCTCTATGGCTACACCTTA.

This clonotype was detected ten times or more. The chain employs TRBV9 and TRBJ1-1, with D unresolved. The CDR3 is made up of 13 amino acids. Per the germline V gene, CDR1 is SGDLS and CDR2 is YYNGEE. The V gene lost 0 bases and the J gene lost 8 bases, with 11 bases spanning the gap. This CDR3 is CASSVGVGGEAFF. The CDR3 region has the DNA TGTGCCAGCAGCGTAGGTGTAGGTGGCGAAGCTTTCTTT.

This chain uses TRBV20-1 with TRBJ2-1; perhaps TRBD2 as D (5 bases). This CDR3 spans 13 amino acids. The germline V and J ends were trimmed by 6 bases and 6 bases, with 15 bases remaining between them. Per the germline V gene, CDR1 is DFQATT and CDR2 is SNEGSKA (reference sequence). The CDR3 region is CSASTTSPNEQFF. CDR3 DNA sequence: TGCAGTGCGTCGACCACTAGTCCCAATGAGCAGTTCTTC.

This clonotype has ten or more counts. The V call is TRBV20-1, the J call TRBJ2-5; 7 nucleotides align to TRBD1. Trimming removed 6 bases from V and 9 bases from J; junction bases left unmatched: 16. This CDR3 contains 14 residues. CDR1 and CDR2 from the germline V gene are DFQATT and SNEGSKA (reference sequence). The CDR3 loop reads CSARPGQPFGAQYF. CDR3 coding DNA: TGCAGTGCCCGCCCGGGACAGCCCTTCGGGGCCCAGTACTTC.

This clonotype occurred many times. The chain links TRBV5-1 to TRBJ2-3; D gene ambiguous. Germline CDR1 reads SGHRS; CDR2 reads YFSETQ. This CDR3 has 15 amino acids. Trimming took off 0 bases at V and 0 bases at J, with 8 bases between the two ends. The CDR3 coding sequence is TGCGCCAGCAGCTTGGGACGGGCCAGCACAGATACGCAGTATTTT. This gives the protein CASSLGRASTDTQYF.

The chain joins TRBV12-3 or TRBV12-4 to TRBJ2-7, with TRBD1 identical over 7 bases. This CDR3 comprises 16 residues. The junction had 8 bases not matched to a gene; V was cut back by 1 base and J by 2 bases. Here the CDR3 reads CASSLGAGQATYEQYF. In nucleotides, the CDR3 is TGTGCCAGCAGTTTAGGGGCCGGACAGGCTACCTACGAGCAGTACTTC.

This clonotype was picked up a small number of times. The rearrangement joins TRBV5-1 to TRBJ1-1, with a tentative D call TRBD1 (5 bases). The CDR3 has 12 amino acids. CDR1 and CDR2 (germline): SGHRS, YFSETQ. V was pared by 7 bases and J by 3 bases, with 10 bases between. CDR3 nucleotides: TGCGCCAGCCAAGGGACTTACACTGAAGCTTTCTTT. Amino acid sequence: CASQGTYTEAFF.

The table lists this clonotype with a few counts. This chain links TRBV12-3 or TRBV12-4 with TRBJ2-5; a possible D gene is TRBD1 (8 bases). V gave up 5 bases and J gave up 5 bases, with 15 bases separating them. CDR3 length: 14 residues. CDR3 DNA: TGTGCCAGCAGTCACACAGGGGGGGGCGAGACCCAGTACTTC. This gives the protein CASSHTGGGETQYF.

This sequence joins TRBV5-1 and TRBJ2-7, with 12 bases fitting TRBD1. This CDR3 contains 15 residues. Per the germline V gene, CDR1 is SGHRS and CDR2 is YFSETQ. V lost 5 bases, J lost 5 bases, and 8 bases stayed unmatched. The CDR3 DNA reads as TGCGCCAGCAGTTTATCCGGGACAGGGGGCAACGAGCAGTACTTC. Translation: CASSLSGTGGNEQYF.

For this clonotype: At one end the junction does not follow the germline gene, possibly because of a read error. The chain carries TRBV3-1 and TRBJ2-3, with a weak D call TRBD1 (5 bases). Germline V gene data show CDR1 as LGHDT and CDR2 as YNNKEL (reference sequence). This CDR3 region has 15 residues. Written as DNA, the CDR3 is TGTGCCACCAGCAAGGTGGGGCCAGGGACAGATACGCAGTATTTT. Protein: CATSKVGPGTDTQYF.

This clonotype was counted ten times or more. This chain links TRBV5-1 with TRBJ2-1, with D perhaps matching TRBD1 (6 bases). The CDR3 consists of 16 residues. Germline CDR1 SGHRS, CDR2 YFSETQ. The germline V and J ends were trimmed by 0 bases and 0 bases, with 10 bases remaining between them. CDR3 loop: CASSLGTGSSYNEQFF. Here the CDR3 DNA reads TGCGCCAGCAGCTTGGGAACAGGGAGCTCCTACAATGAGCAGTTCTTC. The full variable domain, in which reference TRBV5-1 and TRBJ2-1 provide the parts outside the CDR3, is KAGVTQTPRYLIKTRGQQVTLSCSPISGHRSVSWYQQTPGQGLQFLFEYFSETQRNKGNFPGRFSGRQFSNSRSEMNVSTLELGDSALYLCASSLGTGSSYNEQFFGPGTRLTVL.

Ten or more counts support this clonotype. V usage is TRBV10-3 and J usage is TRBJ2-7; tentatively, D is TRBD1 (6 bases). The CDR3 has 13 residues. Germline V gives CDR1 ENHRY, CDR2 SYGVKD. V was cut by 2 bases and J by 1 base, with 6 bases left in between. The CDR3 region has the DNA TGTGCCATCAGTGAGGGACAGTCCTACGAGCAGTACTTC. Translation gives CAISEGQSYEQYF.

This clonotype appeared many times. V gene TRBV4-1 combines with J gene TRBJ2-7; perhaps TRBD1 as D (7 bases). Germline lookup yields CDR1 MGHRA and CDR2 YSYEKL. V was trimmed by 4 bases and J by 0 bases, leaving 22 bases between them. The CDR3 has 18 amino acids. This CDR3 is CASSRQGGTDLYSYEQYF. CDR3 sequence (DNA): TGCGCCAGCAGCCGCCAGGGCGGGACAGATCTATACTCCTACGAGCAGTACTTC.

The sample holds a few counts of this clonotype. The V call is TRBV6-5, the J call TRBJ1-6; tentatively, D is TRBD1 (5 bases). Germline lookup yields CDR1 MNHEY and CDR2 SVGAGI. The V end lost 2 bases, the J end lost 10 bases, and 12 bases lay between the germline ends. This CDR3 comprises 14 residues. In nucleotides, the CDR3 is TGTGCCAGCAGTTACGATGGGGGTGGCTCACCCCTCCACTTT. Translated, it gives CASSYDGGGSPLHF.